This TCR beta chain derives from a study of blood T cell repertoires in COVID-19. Study in general: Sources were T cells, B-cell-depleted T cells, or PBMCs; the material itself was cDNA or gDNA.

The V gene end was trimmed by 4 bases and the J gene end by 6 bases; junction bases not matched to a gene: 2. The CDR3 is 13 amino acids. Germline V CDR1 and CDR2: SGHDT, YYEEEE. Per the authors' pipeline: Scientists estimated how many nucleated cells there were by amplifying reference gene primers. Only in-frame clones appear in the TCRdb table, and some are missing; sequencing was by immunoSEQ multiplex PCR. From that table come the V and J calls and clone size; the DNA was used to work out D and trimming. Of about 200,000 clones listed, 87% were seen once; the top ten hold about 22%. This TCR derives from a man in his 60s with active or convalescent COVID-19. Sequenced sample: peripheral blood. The chain is built from TRBV5-6 and TRBJ2-3; 10 bases match TRBD1. The CDR3 nucleotides are TGTGCCAGCAGCGGGGACAGGGGCGATACGCAGTATTTT. Amino acid sequence: CASSGDRGDTQYF.